A single sample is the source of the 30 T cell receptor beta chains below, sequenced in a study of beta chain features in type 1 diabetes. Study-wide results and limits: Type 1 diabetes patients had moderately but significantly shorter TCRB CDR3s in all four CD4+ subsets.

Reverse transcribing all isolated RNA meant expressed TCRB transcripts were sequenced. Data came from immunoSEQ multiplex PCR; TCRdb stores just in-frame clones and leaves some out. Among 40,000 to 55,000 clones listed, roughly 47% were seen once. Antigen specificity for these receptors is unknown. The specimen was stem cell memory CD4+ T cells from blood. All receptors derive from a man aged 25 to 40 with type 1 diabetes.

This clone was seen more than once but under ten times. V is TRBV9 and J is TRBJ2-5; D not certain. The CDR3 runs 13 residues. V was cut by 5 bases and J by 5 bases, with 13 bases left in between. The germline gives CDR1 SGDLS, CDR2 YYNGEE. The CDR3: CASSYLPSETQYF. The CDR3 nucleotides read TGTGCCAGCAGTTACCTACCCTCGGAGACCCAGTACTTC. Drawing the rest from reference TRBV9 and TRBJ2-5, the complete variable domain is DSGVTQTPKHLITATGQRVTLRCSPRSGDLSVYWYQQSLDQGLQFLIQYYNGEERAKGNILERFSAQQFPDLHSELNLSSLELGDSALYFCASSYLPSETQYFGPGTRLLVL.

This clone was recorded a few times. The chain recombines TRBV28 with TRBJ2-2, with 7 bases lining up with TRBD2. Germline CDR1 MDHEN, CDR2 SYDVKM. The CDR3 loop spans 17 amino acids. Germline trimming cut 5 bases from V and 6 bases from J; bases unmatched to any gene: 15. The CDR3 protein is CASSPRSGRPHSGELFF. DNA of the CDR3: TGTGCCAGCAGTCCTCGTTCCGGGAGGCCACACTCCGGGGAGCTGTTTTTT.

This clone has a handful of counts. The chain carries TRBV7-8 and TRBJ2-7; 9 bases line up with TRBD1. This CDR3 is built from 15 residues. Per the germline V gene, CDR1 is SGHVS and CDR2 is FQNEAQ. V lost 4 bases and J lost 2; bases outside the gene matches: 6. DNA for the CDR3: TGTGCCAGCAGCTCAGGGACAGGGAGTACCTACGAGCAGTACTTC. Its protein product is CASSSGTGSTYEQYF.

This clone was counted a few times. The chain joins TRBV6-1 to TRBJ1-1; D gene uncertain. Germline CDR1 and CDR2: MNHNS and SASEGT. This CDR3 spans 13 amino acids. V was pared by 7 bases and J by 1 base, with 10 bases between. The CDR3 spells CASKAGRNTEAFF. Written as DNA, the CDR3 is TGTGCCAGCAAGGCAGGAAGGAACACTGAAGCTTTCTTT.

The gene calls are TRBV9 and TRBJ2-3; no firm D call. V lost 0 bases and J 4 bases, leaving 9 bases between the germline ends. The length of the CDR3 is 14 residues. Germline V gene data show CDR1 as SGDLS and CDR2 as YYNGEE. The chain's CDR3 is CASSVVPQADTQYF. Written as DNA, the CDR3 is TGTGCCAGCAGCGTAGTTCCGCAGGCAGATACGCAGTATTTT.

The CDR3, as DNA: TGTGCCATCAAACCCACTAGCGCAGGCTCCTACGAGCAGTACTTC. It codes for CAIKPTSAGSYEQYF. This chain uses TRBV10-3 with TRBJ2-7; 7 bases map to TRBD2. V lost 7 bases, J lost 0 bases, and 9 bases stayed unmatched. The CDR3 loop spans 15 amino acids. Germline V gene data show CDR1 as ENHRY and CDR2 as SYGVKD.

A single count supports this clone. This chain joins TRBV7-3 and TRBJ2-6, with 9 positions matching TRBD1. This CDR3 is 17 amino acids long. V gave up 5 bases and J gave up 4 bases; unmatched junction bases: 9. Germline V lookup: CDR1 SGHTA, CDR2 FQGTGA. The CDR3 nucleotides are TGTGCCAGCAGCACAGGGGGCGCGGTGTCCGGGGCCAACGTCCTGACTTTC. Its protein product is CASSTGGAVSGANVLTF.

This chain connects TRBV5-1 to TRBJ2-1; no clear D. CDR3 length: 14 amino acids. Germline V gene data show CDR1 as SGHRS and CDR2 as YFSETQ. V lost 1 base and J 10 bases, leaving 15 bases between the germline ends. As DNA, the CDR3 is TGCGCCAGCAGCTTGCAGGAAGACCGCAGCGAGCAGTTCTTC. Amino acid sequence: CASSLQEDRSEQFF.

The genes are TRBV2 and TRBJ2-1; TRBD2 aligns across 9 bases. Trimming removed 1 base from V and 15 bases from J; junction bases left unmatched: 7. There are 13 residues in the CDR3. Germline assignment: CDR1 SNHLY and CDR2 FYNNEI. The CDR3 coding sequence is TGTGCCAGCAGTGAAGGCGGGAGGGTAATTGTGTTCTTC. Protein product: CASSEGGRVIVFF.

The V and J genes are TRBV7-9 and TRBJ1-4; D remains ambiguous. The CDR3 covers 12 residues. Germline lookup yields CDR1 SEHNR and CDR2 FQNEAQ (reference sequence). V dropped 4 bases and J dropped 7 bases, with 7 bases sitting between them. CDR3 sequence (DNA): TGTGCCAGCAGCTCCCTTTTTGAAAAACTGTTTTTT. Encoded protein: CASSSLFEKLFF.

The chain employs TRBV19 and TRBJ2-1; TRBD2 agrees at 11 bases. V was pared by 3 bases and J by 9 bases, with 10 bases of the junction left unmatched. CDR3 length: 16 residues. Germline V CDR1 and CDR2: LNHDA, SQIVND (reference sequence). The CDR3 spells CASSIAASGRLFEQFF. CDR3 DNA: TGTGCCAGTAGTATTGCTGCTAGCGGGAGGTTGTTTGAGCAGTTCTTC.

CDR3 coding DNA: TGTGCCAGCACGGGACAGGGCCTATATGGCTACACCTTC. Its protein is CASTGQGLYGYTF. The chain is built from TRBV6-1 and TRBJ1-2; 9 bases map to TRBD1. This CDR3 has 13 amino acids. V was pared by 7 bases and J by 5 bases, with 5 bases of the junction left unmatched. Per germline, CDR1 MNHNS and CDR2 SASEGT.

This clone was picked up a small number of times. The genes are TRBV7-8 and TRBJ1-1; possible D gene TRBD1, 5 bases. Deletions cut 5 bases from V and 5 bases from J, with 12 bases between. The CDR3 spans 13 residues. CDR1 and CDR2 from the germline V gene are SGHVS and FQNEAQ. CDR3 protein: CASSLFQGTEAFF. CDR3 in DNA: TGTGCCAGCAGCCTTTTTCAGGGAACTGAAGCTTTCTTT.

This clone was counted only a few times. The genes are TRBV9 and TRBJ1-1; D not certain. CDR1 is SGDLS, CDR2 YYNGEE, per germline. With 3 bases removed from V and 6 bases from J, the gap between germline ends came to 12 bases. CDR3 size: 13 residues. CDR3 nucleotide sequence: TGTGCCAGCAGCGCATTCTACCGGTCTGAAGCTTTCTTT. This gives the protein CASSAFYRSEAFF.

The J gene is TRBJ2-7, the V gene TRBV5-1; 7 bases are a match to TRBD1. The CDR3 has 15 amino acids. J lost 3 bases, V lost 4 bases, and 10 bases had no gene match. CDR1 is SGHRS and CDR2 is YFSETQ in the germline V gene. CDR3 region: CASSVTGSGDYEQYF. CDR3 DNA sequence: TGCGCCAGCAGCGTGACAGGGAGTGGGGACTACGAGCAGTACTTC. Combining the CDR3 with reference TRBV5-1 and TRBJ2-7 gives the whole variable domain KAGVTQTPRYLIKTRGQQVTLSCSPISGHRSVSWYQQTPGQGLQFLFEYFSETQRNKGNFPGRFSGRQFSNSRSEMNVSTLELGDSALYLCASSVTGSGDYEQYFGPGTRLTVT.

The rearrangement uses TRBV7-9 and TRBJ2-1; D uncertain. The germline CDR1 and CDR2 sequences are SEHNR and FQNEAQ (reference sequence). CDR3 size: 13 residues. Trimming pared 4 bases from V and 4 bases from J, leaving 8 bases between. CDR3 protein: CASSWLSYNEQFF. CDR3 nucleotide sequence: TGTGCCAGCAGCTGGCTCTCATACAATGAGCAGTTCTTC.

The chain carries TRBV7-9 and TRBJ2-3; 9 bases fit TRBD2. Germline loops: CDR1 SEHNR, CDR2 FQNEAQ (reference sequence). CDR3 size: 16 residues. Trimming cost V 5 bases and J 4 bases; bases outside gene matches: 10. The CDR3: CASSPRLAGEADTQYF. The CDR3 DNA reads TGTGCCAGCAGCCCTAGATTAGCGGGAGAGGCAGATACGCAGTATTTT.

In its sample, this clone was seen a few times. This rearrangement joins TRBV28 to TRBJ1-1; D remains unclear. V was trimmed by 1 base and J by 2 bases, leaving 8 bases between them. The CDR3 has 14 amino acids. Germline V lookup: CDR1 MDHEN, CDR2 SYDVKM. CDR3 in amino acids: CASSLFRSNTEAFF. As DNA, the CDR3 is TGTGCCAGCAGTTTATTCCGCAGTAACACTGAAGCTTTCTTT.

This clone was detected only a few times. The chain carries TRBV7-2 and TRBJ2-5; a possible D gene is TRBD2 (5 bases). V was trimmed by 3 bases and J by 4 bases, leaving 15 bases between them. The CDR3 sequence is 15 residues long. Germline assignment: CDR1 SGHTA and CDR2 FQGNSA. CDR3 sequence (DNA): TGTGCCAGCAGCTTGGCTAGCTTGAGACCAGAGACCCAGTACTTC. Its translation is CASSLASLRPETQYF. Full variable domain (rest looked up from reference TRBV7-2 and TRBJ2-5): GAGVSQSPSNKVTEKGKDVELRCDPISGHTALYWYRQSLGQGLEFLIYFQGNSAPDKSGLPSDRFSAERTGGSVSTLTIQRTQQEDSAVYLCASSLASLRPETQYFGPGTRLLVL.

There are a few counts of this clone. The chain's CDR3 is CASSLAFAAGDDTEAFF. The CDR3, as DNA: TGTGCCAGCAGCTTAGCGTTCGCGGCAGGGGATGACACTGAAGCTTTCTTT. The V call is TRBV7-9, the J call TRBJ1-1; maybe TRBD1 (6 bases). The length of the CDR3 is 17 residues. Trimming removed 0 bases from V and 3 bases from J, with 17 bases in between. In germline, CDR1 is SEHNR, CDR2 FQNEAQ (reference sequence).

The chain has TRBV15 and TRBJ1-2, with D unclear. V was trimmed by 5 bases and J by 3 bases, leaving 10 bases between them. The CDR3 totals 13 residues. Germline CDR1 reads LNHNV; CDR2 reads YYDKDF (reference sequence). For the CDR3, the DNA is TGTGCCACCAGCCCCTATCAGGACTATGGCTACACCTTC. Its translation is CATSPYQDYGYTF. Based on the CDR3 plus reference TRBV15 and TRBJ1-2, the full variable domain is DAMVIQNPRYQVTQFGKPVTLSCSQTLNHNVMYWYQQKSSQAPKLLFHYYDKDFNNEADTPDNFQSRRPNTSFCFLDIRSPGLGDTAMYLCATSPYQDYGYTFGSGTRLTVV.

This clone has a handful of counts. The chain combines TRBV9 with TRBJ2-7; D is perhaps TRBD1 (5 bases). The ends were cut back, 4 bases at V and 6 bases at J, with 14 bases in the middle. Germline V gene sequence: CDR1 SGDLS, CDR2 YYNGEE. The CDR3 covers 13 residues. Here the CDR3 DNA reads TGTGCCAGCAGCACTACCCCTAGGGGCGAGCAGTACTTC. Amino acids: CASSTTPRGEQYF.

This clone occurred many times. The rearrangement links TRBV29-1 to TRBJ2-3; 7 bases are shared with TRBD1. The CDR3 consists of 12 residues. Germline V CDR1 and CDR2: SQVTM, ANQGSEA. J was trimmed by 1 base and V by 7 bases; bases with no gene match: 2. The CDR3 here is CSATGGTDTQYF. The CDR3 nucleotides read TGCAGCGCTACAGGGGGCACAGATACGCAGTATTTT.

The chain joins TRBV25-1 to TRBJ1-2; no clear D gene. CDR1 and CDR2 (germline): MGHDK, SYGVNS. There are 11 residues in the CDR3. The germline V and J ends were trimmed by 4 bases and 10 bases, with 10 bases remaining between them. Here the CDR3 DNA reads TGTGCCAGCAGTGCAGGATCTGCCTACACCTTC. Translated, it gives CASSAGSAYTF.

The chain links TRBV28 to TRBJ2-7; TRBD2 aligns across 8 bases. The CDR3 runs 14 residues. V gave up 3 bases and J gave up 3 bases; unmatched junction bases: 4. CDR1 is MDHEN, CDR2 SYDVKM, per germline. The CDR3 is CASSLAGGIYEQYF. The CDR3 DNA reads as TGTGCCAGCAGTTTGGCGGGAGGCATCTACGAGCAGTACTTC.

This clone was counted ten times or more. The rearrangement uses TRBV23-1 and TRBJ2-3; weak D call: TRBD1 (6 bases). TRBV23-1 belongs to the ORF category, with a function that is uncertain. V was trimmed by 5 bases and J by 0 bases, leaving 12 bases between them. The CDR3 length is 15 residues. The CDR3 bases are TGCGCCAGCAGTGGTGGACAGATTAGCACAGATACGCAGTATTTT. Protein sequence: CASSGGQISTDTQYF.

This clone was picked up a small number of times. The rearrangement joins TRBV14 to TRBJ1-1; 7 nucleotides line up with TRBD1. V lost 5 bases, J lost 0 bases, and 3 bases stayed unmatched. The CDR3 has 14 amino acids. Germline V lookup: CDR1 SGHDN, CDR2 FVKESK. The DNA for the CDR3 is TGTGCCAGCAGCGCACAGGGGATGAACACTGAAGCTTTCTTT. This encodes CASSAQGMNTEAFF.

The chain uses TRBV7-3 and TRBJ2-1; TRBD1 aligns across 8 bases. This CDR3 is 16 amino acids long. Germline CDR1 is SGHTA and CDR2 is FQGTGA. V shed 4 bases, J shed 7 bases, and the junction held 12 bases outside the gene matches. The CDR3 sequence is CASSYLGRTGFNEQFF. In nucleotides, the CDR3 is TGTGCCAGCAGCTACCTGGGTAGGACAGGGTTTAATGAGCAGTTCTTC.

This clone was found a few times. The chain has TRBV6-4 and TRBJ1-2; 9 bases align to TRBD1. V shed 4 bases and J 4 bases; nucleotides not matched to a gene: 7. This CDR3 region has 15 residues. Per germline, CDR1 MRHNA and CDR2 SNTAGT. The CDR3 protein is CASSGETGGVYGYTF. In nucleotides, the CDR3 is TGTGCCAGCAGTGGGGAAACAGGGGGCGTCTATGGCTACACCTTC.

The chain is built from TRBV5-1 and TRBJ2-1; TRBD2 might be the D (6 bases). The CDR3 length is 16 residues. Between the trimmed V and J ends, which lost 2 bases and 3 bases, there was a span of 15 bases. Germline V gene sequence: CDR1 SGHRS, CDR2 YFSETQ. CDR3: CASSFGSGVFYNEQFF. The CDR3 DNA reads as TGCGCCAGCAGCTTTGGTTCGGGAGTCTTCTACAATGAGCAGTTCTTC.